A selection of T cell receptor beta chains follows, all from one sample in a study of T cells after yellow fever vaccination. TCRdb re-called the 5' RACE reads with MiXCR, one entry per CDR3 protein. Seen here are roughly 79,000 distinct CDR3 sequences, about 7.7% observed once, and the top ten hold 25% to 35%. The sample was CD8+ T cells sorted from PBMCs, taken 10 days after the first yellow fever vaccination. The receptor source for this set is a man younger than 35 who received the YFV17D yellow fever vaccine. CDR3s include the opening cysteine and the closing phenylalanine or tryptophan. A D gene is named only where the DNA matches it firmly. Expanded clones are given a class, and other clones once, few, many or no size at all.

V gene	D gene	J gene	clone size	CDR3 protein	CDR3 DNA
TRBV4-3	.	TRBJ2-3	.	CASSQDSYSTDTQYF	TGCGCCAGCAGCCAAGACAGCTATAGCACAGATACGCAGTATTTT
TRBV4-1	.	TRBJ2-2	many	CASSQFGGELFF	TGCGCCAGCAGCCAATTCGGCGGGGAGCTGTTTTTT
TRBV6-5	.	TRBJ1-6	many	CASNRVYNSPLHF	TGTGCCAGCAACAGGGTCTATAATTCACCCCTCCACTTT
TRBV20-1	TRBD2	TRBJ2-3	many	CSARGSGENPDTQYF	TGCAGTGCTAGAGGTAGCGGGGAAAACCCAGATACGCAGTATTTT
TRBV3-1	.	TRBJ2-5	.	CASSPSPADLYQETQYF	TGTGCCAGCAGCCCATCCCCAGCGGATTTGTACCAAGAGACCCAGTACTTC
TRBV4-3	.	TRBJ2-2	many	CASSQESPSSGELFF	TGCGCCAGCAGCCAAGAGTCCCCGAGCTCCGGGGAGCTGTTTTTT
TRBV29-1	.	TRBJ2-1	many	CSVRLSSYNEQFF	TGCAGCGTCAGGCTGAGCTCCTACAATGAGCAGTTCTTC
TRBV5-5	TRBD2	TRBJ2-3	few	CASRLGLAGGIRDTQYF	TGTGCCAGCAGATTGGGACTAGCGGGGGGGATTCGGGATACGCAGTATTTT
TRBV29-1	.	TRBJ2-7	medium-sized	CSVFLDSSSYEQYF	TGCAGCGTTTTCCTAGACTCAAGCTCCTACGAGCAGTACTTC
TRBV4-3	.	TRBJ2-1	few	CASSQRWADNEQFF	TGCGCCAGCAGCCAAAGGTGGGCCGACAATGAGCAGTTCTTC
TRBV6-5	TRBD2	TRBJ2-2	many	CASFSGGGSGELFF	TGTGCCAGCTTTAGCGGGGGAGGCTCCGGGGAGCTGTTTTTT
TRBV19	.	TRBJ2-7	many	CASSARSSAEQYF	TGTGCCAGTAGTGCGCGATCTAGCGCCGAGCAGTACTTC
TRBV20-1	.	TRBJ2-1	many	CSARDRGTPYNEQFF	TGCAGTGCTAGAGACCGGGGAACCCCCTACAATGAGCAGTTCTTC
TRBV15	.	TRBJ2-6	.	CATSRVPGVSSGANVLTF	TGTGCCACCAGCAGAGTCCCGGGAGTTTCCTCTGGGGCCAACGTCCTGACTTTC
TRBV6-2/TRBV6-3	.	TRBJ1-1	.	CASSLNWNTEAFF	TGTGCCAGCAGCTTAAATTGGAACACTGAAGCTTTCTTT
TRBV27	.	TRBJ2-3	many	CASSLLWYDTQYF	TGTGCCAGCAGTTTACTCTGGTACGATACGCAGTATTTT
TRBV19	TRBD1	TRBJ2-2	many	CASISSGTGMTGELFF	TGTGCCAGTATAAGTTCCGGGACAGGGATGACCGGGGAGCTGTTTTTT
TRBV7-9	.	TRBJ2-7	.	CASSLAGSYEQYF	TGTGCCAGCAGCTTGGCAGGGTCCTACGAGCAGTACTTC
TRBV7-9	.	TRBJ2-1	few	CASILEGDERNEQFF	TGTGCCAGCATCTTGGAGGGGGATGAGAGGAATGAGCAGTTCTTC
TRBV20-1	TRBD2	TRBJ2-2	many	CSASGTSGTGELFF	TGCAGTGCTAGTGGGACTAGCGGCACCGGGGAGCTGTTTTTT
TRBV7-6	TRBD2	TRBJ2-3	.	CASSWTSGDTDTQYF	TGTGCCAGCAGCTGGACTAGCGGGGACACAGATACGCAGTATTTT
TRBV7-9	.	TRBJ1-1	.	CASSLSWENTEAFF	TGTGCCAGCAGCTTATCGTGGGAGAACACTGAAGCTTTCTTT
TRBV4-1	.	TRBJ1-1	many	CASSQGLKAEAFF	TGCGCCAGCAGCCAAGGTTTGAAGGCTGAAGCTTTCTTT
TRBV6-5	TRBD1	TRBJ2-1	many	CASSLTGTGFGNEQFF	TGTGCCAGCAGTTTGACCGGGACAGGGTTTGGGAATGAGCAGTTCTTC
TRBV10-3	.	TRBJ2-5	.	CAISAANRAQESQYF	TGTGCCATCAGTGCCGCGAACAGAGCTCAAGAGAGCCAGTACTTC
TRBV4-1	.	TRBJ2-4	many	CASTLLVNPGTKNIQYF	TGCGCCAGCACCCTACTAGTCAACCCCGGAACCAAAAACATTCAGTACTTC
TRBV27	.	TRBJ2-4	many	CASWYGGGDIQYF	TGTGCCAGCTGGTATGGAGGGGGGGACATTCAGTACTTC
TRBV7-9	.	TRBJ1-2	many	CASSSGRPLETF	TGTGCCAGCAGCTCGGGACGCCCTTTAGAAACCTTC
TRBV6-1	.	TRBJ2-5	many	CASSPWIGAVETQYF	TGTGCCAGCAGCCCTTGGATAGGGGCGGTCGAGACCCAGTACTTC
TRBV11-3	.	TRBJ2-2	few	CASKGTANTGELFF	TGTGCCAGTAAGGGTACCGCGAACACCGGGGAGCTGTTTTTT
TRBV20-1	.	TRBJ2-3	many	CSASTAGGTDTQYF	TGCAGTGCTAGCACCGCCGGCGGCACAGATACGCAGTATTTT
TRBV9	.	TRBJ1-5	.	CASSVGVSNQPQHF	TGTGCCAGCAGCGTAGGTGTGAGCAATCAGCCCCAGCATTTT
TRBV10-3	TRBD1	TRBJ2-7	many	CAVRTGDSYEQYF	TGTGCCGTCAGGACAGGCGACTCCTACGAGCAGTACTTC
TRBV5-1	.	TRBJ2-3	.	CASSSAGAQAPTTSTDTQYF	TGCGCCAGCAGCTCTGCTGGAGCCCAGGCACCGACCACTAGCACAGATACGCAGTATTTT
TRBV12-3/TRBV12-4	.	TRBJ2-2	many	CASSLGSRGGGELFF	TGTGCCAGCAGTTTAGGTAGCAGGGGCGGCGGGGAGCTGTTTTTT
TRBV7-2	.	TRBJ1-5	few	CASSPGWGPSNQPQHF	TGTGCCAGCAGCCCCGGGTGGGGGCCTAGCAATCAGCCCCAGCATTTT